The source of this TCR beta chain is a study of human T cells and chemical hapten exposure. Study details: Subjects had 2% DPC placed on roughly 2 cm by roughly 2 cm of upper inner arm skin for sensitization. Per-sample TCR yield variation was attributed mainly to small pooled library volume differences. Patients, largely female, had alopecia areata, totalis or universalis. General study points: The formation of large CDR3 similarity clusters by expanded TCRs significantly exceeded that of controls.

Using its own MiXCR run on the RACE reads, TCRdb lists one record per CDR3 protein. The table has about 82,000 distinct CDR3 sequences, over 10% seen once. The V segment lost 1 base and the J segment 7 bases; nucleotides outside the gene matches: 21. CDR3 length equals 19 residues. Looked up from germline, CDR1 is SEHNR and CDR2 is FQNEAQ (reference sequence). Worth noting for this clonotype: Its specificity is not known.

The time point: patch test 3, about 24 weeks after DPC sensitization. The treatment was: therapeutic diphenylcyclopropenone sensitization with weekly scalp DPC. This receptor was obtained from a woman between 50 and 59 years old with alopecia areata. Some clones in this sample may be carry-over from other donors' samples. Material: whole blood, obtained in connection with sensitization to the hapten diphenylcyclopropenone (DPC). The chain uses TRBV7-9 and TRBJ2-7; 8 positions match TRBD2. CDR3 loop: CASSLVVGAGERSPLEQYF. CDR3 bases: TGTGCCAGCAGCTTAGTTGTAGGAGCGGGAGAAAGGAGTCCGCTGGAGCAGTACTTC.